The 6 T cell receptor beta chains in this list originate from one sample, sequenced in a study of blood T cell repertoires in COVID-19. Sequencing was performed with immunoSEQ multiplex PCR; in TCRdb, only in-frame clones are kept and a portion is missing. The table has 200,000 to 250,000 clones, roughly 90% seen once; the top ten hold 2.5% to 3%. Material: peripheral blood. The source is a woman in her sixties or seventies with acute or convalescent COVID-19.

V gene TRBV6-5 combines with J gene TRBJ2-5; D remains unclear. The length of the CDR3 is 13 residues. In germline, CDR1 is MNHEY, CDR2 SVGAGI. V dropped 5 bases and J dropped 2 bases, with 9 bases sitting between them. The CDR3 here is CASSRRQQETQYF. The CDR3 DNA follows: TGTGCCAGCAGTCGCCGACAACAAGAGACCCAGTACTTC.

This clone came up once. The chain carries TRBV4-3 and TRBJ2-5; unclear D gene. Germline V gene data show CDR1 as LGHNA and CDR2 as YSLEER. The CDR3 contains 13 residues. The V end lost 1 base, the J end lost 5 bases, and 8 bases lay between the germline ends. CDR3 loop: CASSQVPTETQYF. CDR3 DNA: TGCGCCAGCAGCCAAGTCCCTACGGAGACCCAGTACTTC.

This chain's CDR3 is CAIRDGSGRNNEQFF. The CDR3 coding sequence is TGTGCCATCAGAGACGGTAGCGGGAGAAACAATGAGCAGTTCTTC. V usage is TRBV10-3 and J usage is TRBJ2-1; 9 bases fit TRBD2. The germline gives CDR1 ENHRY, CDR2 SYGVKD. The CDR3 length is 15 residues. The trim removed 6 bases at V and 5 bases at J, leaving 8 bases unmatched.

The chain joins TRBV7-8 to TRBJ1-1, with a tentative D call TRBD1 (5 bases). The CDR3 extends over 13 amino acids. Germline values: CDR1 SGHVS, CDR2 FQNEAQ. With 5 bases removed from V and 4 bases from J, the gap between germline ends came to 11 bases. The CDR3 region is CASSPRVGTEAFF. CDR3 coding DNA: TGTGCCAGCAGCCCCAGGGTAGGCACTGAAGCTTTCTTT.

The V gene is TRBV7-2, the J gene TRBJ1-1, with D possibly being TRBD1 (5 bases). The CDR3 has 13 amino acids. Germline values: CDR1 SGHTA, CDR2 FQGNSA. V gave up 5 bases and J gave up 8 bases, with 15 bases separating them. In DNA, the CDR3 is TGTGCCAGCAGCCCCCTATTGACAGCCGAAGCTTTCTTT. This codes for CASSPLLTAEAFF.

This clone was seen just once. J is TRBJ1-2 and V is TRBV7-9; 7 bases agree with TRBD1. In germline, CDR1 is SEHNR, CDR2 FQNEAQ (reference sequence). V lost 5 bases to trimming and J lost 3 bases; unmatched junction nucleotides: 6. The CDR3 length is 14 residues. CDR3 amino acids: CASSRGQTDYGYTF. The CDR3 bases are TGTGCCAGCAGCCGGGGACAGACAGACTATGGCTACACCTTC. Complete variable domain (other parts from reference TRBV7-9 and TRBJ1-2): DTGVSQNPRHKITKRGQNVTFRCDPISEHNRLYWYRQTLGQGPEFLTYFQNEAQLEKSRLLSDRFSAERPKGSFSTLEIQRTEQGDSAMYLCASSRGQTDYGYTFGSGTRLTVV.